This section outlines one T cell receptor (beta chain) sequence together with its context. Per the germline V gene, CDR1 is MGHRA and CDR2 is YSYEKL. This CDR3 contains 16 residues. Trimming removed 1 base at V and 7 bases at J, with 20 bases between. This entry comes from a study of CD8 T cells in Susac syndrome. With random hexamers, roughly 0.45 to 1 ug RNA was reverse transcribed. TCR beta CDR3 was amplified by immunoSEQ covering 54 Vbeta and 13 Jbeta. TCRdb recomputed calls from the immunoSEQ multiplex PCR reads with MiXCR, one row per CDR3 protein. The sample includes roughly 400,000 distinct CDR3 sequences, about 85% of them seen just once. Purification of the CD8+ and CD4+ T cells relied on negative isolation, and TEMRA cells underwent FACS enrichment.

The gene calls are TRBV4-1 and TRBJ2-7, with D maybe TRBD1 (7 bases). This sequence originates from a human donor with multiple sclerosis. The sequenced material came from CD8+ T cells from PBMCs. CDR3 coding DNA: TGCGCCAGCAGCCAAGGGGACGGGACCCAGGGGGGAGAGCAGTACTTC. Amino acid sequence: CASSQGDGTQGGEQYF.